This TCR beta chain appears in the sequencing data of a study of shared clonotypes between healthy human individuals. Profiled with immunoSEQ multiplex PCR; TCRdb holds only in-frame clones, not every one. Of a few million clones listed, approximately 93% were seen once; the top ten hold 0.39%. CDR1 and CDR2 (germline): MDHEN, SYDVKM. The CDR3 contains 14 residues. The V and J ends lost 4 bases and 8 bases, in that order; junction bases with no gene match: 6. The receptor was derived from a man between 18 and 35 years old in good health. Some clones in this sample may be carry-over from other donors' samples. The sample was naive CD4+ T cells from PBMCs. The subset: CD45RA+ positively selected. The J gene is TRBJ1-2, the V gene TRBV28; 11 bases agree with TRBD1. The CDR3 nucleotides read TGTGCCAGCAGTTGGGGACAGGGGGATAGGGGCTACACCTTC. It is translated as CASSWGQGDRGYTF.